This TCR beta chain was profiled in a study of blood T cells in healthy people across ages. Then a second PCR, running roughly 7 to 11 cycles, was carried out with a sample-barcoded 5' primer and a J-beta primer mix. One entry per CDR3 protein results from TCRdb running MiXCR on the 5' RACE reads. Among 650,000 to 900,000 distinct CDR3 sequences listed, approximately 59% were seen once. This clonotype showed up just once. Its cognate antigen is unknown. V trimming: 6 bases; J trimming: 3 bases; junction bases outside the gene matches: 4. Germline V gene lookup returns CDR1 SNHLY and CDR2 FYNNEI. The CDR3 contains 13 residues. Study-wide results and caveats: Long-lived donors exceeded aged donors in naive CD4+ cells and diversity.

The specimen was blood. The rearrangement links TRBV2 to TRBJ1-2; 7 positions match TRBD1. This TCR came from a man in his thirties or forties in good health. CDR3 amino acids: CASRTGTYYGYTF. The CDR3 DNA sequence: TGTGCCAGCAGGACAGGGACTTACTATGGCTACACCTTC.